Below, one T cell receptor (beta chain) is given with its context. Its antigen remains unidentified. These data belong to a study of type 1 regulatory T cells. Study background: An in vitro protocol generated T-allo10, a Tr1-enriched, alloantigen-specific CD4 T cell product.

Germline V gene sequence: CDR1 GTSNPN, CDR2 SVGIG (reference sequence). V was clipped by 6 bases and J by 0 bases, with 8 bases between them. This CDR3 contains 12 residues. TCRdb passed the reads through MiXCR, listing each CDR3 protein once. This sample carries under 75,000 distinct CDR3 sequences, less than 25% of them seen once, and the ten largest clones take under 8.5%. Points from the study as a whole: Compared with non-Tr1 cells, Tr1 cells showed a narrower TCR repertoire.

The chain has TRBV30 and TRBJ1-1; D is ambiguous. The sample comprised cultured type 1 regulatory T (Tr1) cells, either the whole culture or a sorted fraction (not recorded which). The sequence was obtained from a human donor in good health. The CDR3 DNA is TGTGCCTGTGGGGATATGAACACTGAAGCTTTCTTT. This codes for CACGDMNTEAFF.